These 18 T cell receptor beta chains came from one sample sequenced in a study of T-cell reconstitution after alpha-beta-depleted transplantation in children (dated by TCRdb to about 2016). Library preparation used PCR. The sequencer listed for this sample is Illumina HiSeq 2500. To normalize quantification of the TCRbeta repertoire, the TCR libraries were built with molecular barcoding that relied on unique molecular identifiers. The public reads were run again by TCRdb, first through fastp at Q25 and then through MiXCR, and only productive beta chains were kept. Merged by CDR3 protein, the rows form single entries marked with the most common genes and DNA. This sample holds some 530,000 distinct CDR3 sequences; under 15% were observed only once. The ten largest clones take up less than 6.5% of the sample. Sequencing used PBMCs from the stem cell graft donor, obtained from the stem cell graft. The receptors derive from a human donor who donated a stem cell graft to a child with combined immunodeficiency.

The sample holds a few counts of this clonotype. V gene TRBV3-1 combines with J gene TRBJ2-3; no firm D call. The CDR3 contains 13 residues. Trimming stripped 6 bases from V and 5 bases from J, with 12 bases between. Germline V gives CDR1 LGHDT, CDR2 YNNKEL (reference sequence). In nucleotides, the CDR3 is TGTGCCAGCAGTGTTCGAGCAGGAGATACGCAGTATTTT. This sequence encodes CASSVRAGDTQYF.

The chain uses TRBV3-1 and TRBJ2-7; 11 nucleotides match TRBD2. J lost 9 bases, V lost 0 bases, and 10 bases had no gene match. The germline V gene has CDR1 LGHDT and CDR2 YNNKEL (reference sequence). CDR3 length: 16 residues. The CDR3 bases are TGTGCCAGCAGCCAAGATTGGACTAGCGGGCCAAGAGCGCAGTACTTC. The encoded protein is CASSQDWTSGPRAQYF.

This chain links TRBV6-2 or TRBV6-3 with TRBJ1-2; no clear D. The CDR3 consists of 12 residues. Trimming pared 3 bases from V and 10 bases from J, leaving 12 bases between. Germline CDR1 MNHEY, CDR2 SVGEGT. CDR3 nucleotides: TGTGCCAGCAGTTATGTGAGGGCCCTCTACACCTTC. This sequence encodes CASSYVRALYTF.

The gene calls are TRBV20-1 and TRBJ2-7; TRBD2 aligns across 12 bases. Per the germline V gene, CDR1 is DFQATT and CDR2 is SNEGSKA (reference sequence). CDR3 size: 14 residues. The V and J ends lost 6 bases and 7 bases, in that order; junction bases with no gene match: 10. CDR3: CSATTSGGRREQYF. The CDR3 DNA sequence: TGCAGTGCCACAACTAGCGGGGGGCGACGGGAGCAGTACTTC.

The rearrangement links TRBV20-1 to TRBJ2-5, with 7 positions matching TRBD2. After removal of 0 bases from V and 7 bases from J, the junction contained 11 bases not matched to a gene. The CDR3 loop spans 15 amino acids. Germline V CDR1 and CDR2: DFQATT, SNEGSKA (reference sequence). Here the CDR3 reads CSARDVREDPATQYF. The CDR3 nucleotides read TGCAGTGCTAGAGATGTTCGGGAGGACCCGGCGACCCAGTACTTC.

This clonotype was detected a few times. The chain joins TRBV12-3 or TRBV12-4 to TRBJ2-2, with D uncertain. The CDR3 runs 12 residues. V shed 5 bases and J shed 6 bases, with 7 bases lying between them. For the CDR3, the DNA is TGTGCCAGCAGTGTGGGTTCCGGGGAGCTGTTTTTT. The encoded protein is CASSVGSGELFF.

The chain recombines TRBV6-1 with TRBJ2-4; 7 positions match TRBD1. CDR1 and CDR2 (germline): MNHNS, SASEGT. V was pared by 3 bases and J by 8 bases, with 7 bases of the junction left unmatched. The CDR3 has 14 amino acids. The chain's CDR3 is CASSDRDSLYIQYF. CDR3 coding DNA: TGTGCCAGCAGTGACCGGGACAGCCTATACATTCAGTACTTC.

This chain links TRBV28 with TRBJ2-5, with 7 bases matching TRBD1. CDR1 MDHEN and CDR2 SYDVKM come from the germline V gene. CDR3 length equals 18 residues. V gave up 3 bases and J gave up 0 bases; unmatched junction bases: 13. The DNA for the CDR3 is TGTGCCAGCAGTTTCCCGAGGGGGCTAAATATGTACCAAGAGACCCAGTACTTC. This encodes CASSFPRGLNMYQETQYF.

V usage is TRBV15 and J usage is TRBJ2-3; no reliable D call. This CDR3 spans 14 amino acids. Trimming removed 1 base at V and 4 bases at J, with 9 bases between. From germline, CDR1 is LNHNV and CDR2 YYDKDF (reference sequence). The CDR3 DNA follows: TGTGCCACCAGCAGAGCTGCAGTCGCAGATACGCAGTATTTT. This sequence encodes CATSRAAVADTQYF.

This clonotype has just one count. The chain couples TRBV9 to TRBJ2-7; 10 nucleotides match TRBD2. Unmatched junction bases numbered 5, after V lost 0 bases and J lost 5 bases. Germline-derived CDR1 and CDR2 are SGDLS and YYNGEE. This CDR3 is 15 amino acids long. In DNA form, the CDR3 reads TGTGCCAGCAGCGTAGGGTCTAGCGGGAGCGACGAGCAGTACTTC. It codes for CASSVGSSGSDEQYF. The full variable domain, rest sourced from reference TRBV9 and TRBJ2-7, is DSGVTQTPKHLITATGQRVTLRCSPRSGDLSVYWYQQSLDQGLQFLIQYYNGEERAKGNILERFSAQQFPDLHSELNLSSLELGDSALYFCASSVGSSGSDEQYFGPGTRLTVT.

This clonotype was observed a handful of times. The chain is built from TRBV7-9 and TRBJ2-7; the D call may be TRBD1 or TRBD2 (5 bases each). From germline, CDR1 is SEHNR and CDR2 FQNEAQ (reference sequence). This CDR3 region has 14 residues. V gave up 2 bases and J gave up 2 bases, with 10 bases separating them. The CDR3 coding sequence is TGTGCCAGCAGCTTACGGGACCTCCCCTACGAGCAGTACTTC. Its translation: CASSLRDLPYEQYF.

This chain links TRBV28 with TRBJ2-7; D uncertain. V gave up 10 bases and J gave up 7 bases, with 17 bases separating them. Germline loops: CDR1 MDHEN, CDR2 SYDVKM. The CDR3 is made up of 12 amino acids. The CDR3, as DNA: TGTGCCACCGATAAAACCCCCTCTGAGCAGTACTTC. This translates into CATDKTPSEQYF.

A few counts support this clonotype. CDR3 DNA sequence: TGCAGCGTTTTTATTGGGAGGGGATACTCCTACAATGAGCAGTTCTTC. Translating it yields CSVFIGRGYSYNEQFF. The V and J genes are TRBV29-1 and TRBJ2-1, with TRBD2 identical over 7 bases. Trimming took 5 bases from V and 0 from J; bases not matched to a gene: 10. CDR1 and CDR2 (germline): SQVTM, ANQGSEA. This CDR3 region has 16 residues.

The V call is TRBV7-3, the J call TRBJ2-1, with 10 bases matching TRBD1. The CDR3 consists of 16 residues. V dropped 5 bases and J dropped 6; count of bases not matched to a gene: 10. CDR1 is SGHTA and CDR2 is FQGTGA in the germline V gene. The DNA of the CDR3 is TGTGCCAGCAGCCCCATATCCGGGACAGGGGCCAATGAGCAGTTCTTC. Its protein product is CASSPISGTGANEQFF.

Only a few counts were recorded for this clonotype. V usage is TRBV12-3 or TRBV12-4 and J usage is TRBJ1-6; D is unclear. The CDR3 sequence is 13 residues long. V lost 5 bases to trimming and J lost 5 bases, with 7 bases between them. The CDR3 bases are TGTGCCAGCAGTCGCCTGAATAATTCACCCCTCCACTTT. Protein: CASSRLNNSPLHF.

A few counts support this clonotype. The CDR3 sequence is CAWSQSSWEQYF. The CDR3 DNA sequence: TGTGCCTGGAGTCAATCGTCCTGGGAGCAGTACTTC. This chain connects TRBV30 to TRBJ2-7; no reliable D call. Germline loops: CDR1 GTSNPN, CDR2 SVGIG (reference sequence). This CDR3 contains 12 residues. V lost 2 bases, J lost 7 bases, and 12 bases lay in between.

This sequence joins TRBV20-1 and TRBJ2-7, with a tentative D call TRBD2 (5 bases). Germline CDR1 and CDR2: DFQATT and SNEGSKA (reference sequence). The V end was cut by 3 bases, the J end by 3 bases, with 9 bases between. CDR3 length equals 12 residues. CDR3: CSASRRVYEQYF. DNA for the CDR3: TGCAGTGCTAGTAGGCGGGTCTACGAGCAGTACTTC.

The V gene is TRBV6-1, the J gene TRBJ2-1, with D perhaps matching TRBD2 (7 bases). This CDR3 spans 14 amino acids. V lost 6 bases, J lost 6 bases, and 15 bases lay in between. CDR1 is MNHNS, CDR2 SASEGT, per germline. The DNA of the CDR3 is TGTGCCAGCAGGCCGCGGGGGCCGGGCAATGAGCAGTTCTTC. It yields the protein CASRPRGPGNEQFF.